The 5 T cell receptor beta chains in this list originate from one sample, sequenced in a study of regulatory T cells in long-lasting Graves disease. iRepertoire HTBI primers and Arm-PCR of CDR3 regions built TCR beta libraries. TCRdb reprocessed the multiplex PCR reads via MiXCR and lists one record per CDR3 protein. Of around 400,000 distinct CDR3 sequences listed, around 15% are singletons. Documented time point: newly diagnosed GD, antithyroid drugs for less than 3 months. Making the TCR library involved RNA that had been extracted from PBMCs. Sequencing used peripheral blood mononuclear cells (PBMCs), obtained at new diagnosis, from a patient treated with antithyroid drugs. Receptors originate from a female donor with Graves disease.

This clonotype was counted ten times or more. The chain combines TRBV7-3 with TRBJ2-1; no firm D call. V shed 5 bases and J shed 12 bases, with 14 bases lying between them. The length of the CDR3 is 12 residues. The V gene's germline CDR1 is SGHTA and CDR2 FQGTGA. CDR3: CASSEIIGLQFF. The CDR3 DNA reads TGTGCCAGCAGCGAGATAATCGGTTTGCAGTTCTTC.

Remarks on this clonotype: One end of the junction fails to match germline, which may point to a read error. The rearrangement links TRBV7-9 to TRBJ1-1; unclear D gene. Per the germline V gene, CDR1 is SEHNR and CDR2 is FQNEAQ (reference sequence). This CDR3 has 13 residues. The CDR3 is CASSQRPDTGAFF. The CDR3 DNA sequence: TGTGCCAGCAGCCAACGCCCCGACACTGGAGCTTTCTTT. The full variable domain, in which reference TRBV7-9 and TRBJ1-1 provide the parts outside the CDR3, is DTGVSQNPRHKITKRGQNVTFRCDPISEHNRLYWYRQTLGQGPEFLTYFQNEAQLEKSRLLSDRFSAERPKGSFSTLEIQRTEQGDSAMYLCASSQRPDTGAFFGQGTRLTVV.

A few counts support this clonotype. The chain carries TRBV20-1 and TRBJ1-4; 11 bases are shared with TRBD1. Trimming took 5 bases from V and 8 from J; bases not matched to a gene: 7. This CDR3 has 14 residues. Germline loops: CDR1 DFQATT, CDR2 SNEGSKA (reference sequence). For the CDR3, the DNA is TGCAGTGCTGCCCGGACAGGGGGCAAGGAAAAACTGTTTTTT. It encodes CSAARTGGKEKLFF.

This clonotype has only a few counts. The rearrangement uses TRBV9 and TRBJ2-1; perhaps TRBD1 as D (5 bases). V was cut by 0 bases and J by 0 bases, with 10 bases left in between. CDR1 is SGDLS, CDR2 YYNGEE, per germline. This CDR3 comprises 16 residues. CDR3 amino acids: CASSVASGPSYNEQFF. DNA for the CDR3: TGTGCCAGCAGCGTAGCTTCAGGGCCCTCCTACAATGAGCAGTTCTTC.

The rearrangement joins TRBV7-7 to TRBJ2-5; 8 bases agree with TRBD1. The length of the CDR3 is 14 residues. The germline CDR1 and CDR2 sequences are SSHAT and FNYEAQ (reference sequence). V dropped 4 bases and J dropped 3; count of bases not matched to a gene: 4. For the CDR3, the DNA is TGTGCCAGCAGCTCACAGGGGGTAAAAGAGACCCAGTACTTC. Translation: CASSSQGVKETQYF.